This T cell receptor (beta chain) was captured by sequencing in a study of T cell repertoires in aging, cancer and after chemotherapy. Study summary: Repeat sampling of healthy donors over several months to years showed clear clonal overlap. Roughly 9.3 million TCR reads made up the full dataset. Findings and limits, study-wide: No conclusions about immunological memory after chemotherapy can be drawn from the repertoire data. In healthy donors, age-related TCR diversity loss mainly reflected lost richness.

CDR3 size: 15 residues. V was pared by 4 bases and J by 1 base, with 5 bases of the junction left unmatched. CDR1 is MNHEY, CDR2 SVGEGT, per germline. The template was genomic DNA from peripheral blood, not RNA. Rearranged V-D-J TRB sequences were amplified with a mixed TRB-A/B primer pool. From the multiplex PCR reads, TCRdb called clonotypes with MiXCR, one entry per CDR3 protein. The table includes around 12,000 distinct CDR3 sequences, approximately 22% detected once. This clonotype was counted ten times or more. Antigen unknown. This sequence originates from a human donor in good health. Sequencing used blood. This chain uses TRBV6-2 or TRBV6-3 with TRBJ1-1, with 8 bases matching TRBD1. CDR3 sequence reads: CASSLQGVGNTEAFF. CDR3 coding DNA: TGTGCCAGCAGTTTACAGGGGGTTGGGAACACTGAAGCTTTCTTT.